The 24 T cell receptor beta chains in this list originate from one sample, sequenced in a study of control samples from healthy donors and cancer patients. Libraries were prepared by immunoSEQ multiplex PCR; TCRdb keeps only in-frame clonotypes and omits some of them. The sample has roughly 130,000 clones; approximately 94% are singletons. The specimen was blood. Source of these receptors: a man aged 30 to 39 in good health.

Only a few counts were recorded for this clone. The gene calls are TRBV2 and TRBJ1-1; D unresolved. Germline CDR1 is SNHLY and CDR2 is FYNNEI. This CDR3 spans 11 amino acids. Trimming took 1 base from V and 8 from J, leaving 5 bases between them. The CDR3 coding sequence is TGTGCCAGCAGTGAAGGGATAGAAGCTTTCTTT. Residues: CASSEGIEAFF.

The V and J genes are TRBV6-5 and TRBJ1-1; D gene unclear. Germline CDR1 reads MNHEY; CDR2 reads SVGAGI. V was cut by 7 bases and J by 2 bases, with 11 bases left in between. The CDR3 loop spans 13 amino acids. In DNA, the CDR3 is TGTGCCAGCAAAGGCAGACTTAACACTGAAGCTTTCTTT. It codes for CASKGRLNTEAFF.

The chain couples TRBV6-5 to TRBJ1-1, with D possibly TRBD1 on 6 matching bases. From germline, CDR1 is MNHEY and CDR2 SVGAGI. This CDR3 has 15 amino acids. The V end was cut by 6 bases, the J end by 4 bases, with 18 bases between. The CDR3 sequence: CASSLQGWGGTEAFF. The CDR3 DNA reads TGTGCCAGCAGCCTACAGGGTTGGGGAGGCACTGAAGCTTTCTTT.

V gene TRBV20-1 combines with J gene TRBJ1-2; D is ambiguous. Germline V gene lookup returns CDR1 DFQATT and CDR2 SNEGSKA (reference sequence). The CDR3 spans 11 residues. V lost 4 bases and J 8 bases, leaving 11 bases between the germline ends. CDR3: CSATRGSGYTF. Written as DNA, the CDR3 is TGCAGTGCTACTCGTGGGAGCGGCTACACCTTC.

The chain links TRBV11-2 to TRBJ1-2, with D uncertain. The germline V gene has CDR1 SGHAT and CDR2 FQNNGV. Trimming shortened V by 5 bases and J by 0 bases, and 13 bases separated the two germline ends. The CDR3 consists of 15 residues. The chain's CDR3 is CASSPNSFSNYGYTF. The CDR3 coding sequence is TGTGCCAGCAGCCCTAATTCTTTCTCTAACTATGGCTACACCTTC.

CDR3 residues: CASSSVPGGSTDTQYF. The DNA for the CDR3 is TGTGCCAGCAGCTCCGTTCCCGGGGGGAGCACAGATACGCAGTATTTT. This chain connects TRBV12-1 to TRBJ2-3; the table assigns TRBD2, which was not confirmed against the DNA. TRBV12-1 is a pseudogene. CDR3 length: 16 residues.

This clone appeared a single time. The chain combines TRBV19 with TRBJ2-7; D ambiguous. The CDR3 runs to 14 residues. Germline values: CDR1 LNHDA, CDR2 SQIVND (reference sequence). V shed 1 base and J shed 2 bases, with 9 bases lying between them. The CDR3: CASSIGFGPYEQYF. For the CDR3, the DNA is TGTGCCAGTAGTATAGGGTTCGGGCCCTACGAGCAGTACTTC.

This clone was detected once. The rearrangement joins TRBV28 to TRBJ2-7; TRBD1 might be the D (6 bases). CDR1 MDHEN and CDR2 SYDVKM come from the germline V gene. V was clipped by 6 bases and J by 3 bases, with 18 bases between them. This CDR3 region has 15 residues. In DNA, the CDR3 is TGTGCCAGCAGACACGACAGGTCGACCGTCTACGAGCAGTACTTC. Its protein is CASRHDRSTVYEQYF.

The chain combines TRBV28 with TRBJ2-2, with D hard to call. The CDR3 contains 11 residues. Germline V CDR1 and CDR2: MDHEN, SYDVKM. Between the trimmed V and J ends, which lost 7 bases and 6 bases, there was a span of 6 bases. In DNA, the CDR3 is TGTGCCAGCATGGTAGCCGGGGAGCTGTTTTTT. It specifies CASMVAGELFF.

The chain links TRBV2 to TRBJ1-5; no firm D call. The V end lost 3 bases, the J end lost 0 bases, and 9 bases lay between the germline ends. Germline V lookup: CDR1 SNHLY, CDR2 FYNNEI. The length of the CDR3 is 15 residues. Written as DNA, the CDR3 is TGTGCCAGCAGTGATGACACTACTAGCAATCAGCCCCAGCATTTT. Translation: CASSDDTTSNQPQHF.

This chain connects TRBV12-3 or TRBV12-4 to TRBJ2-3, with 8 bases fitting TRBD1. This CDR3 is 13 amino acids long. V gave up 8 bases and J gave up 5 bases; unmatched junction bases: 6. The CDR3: CASPGQEGDTQYF. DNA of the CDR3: TGTGCCAGCCCGGGACAGGAGGGAGATACGCAGTATTTT.

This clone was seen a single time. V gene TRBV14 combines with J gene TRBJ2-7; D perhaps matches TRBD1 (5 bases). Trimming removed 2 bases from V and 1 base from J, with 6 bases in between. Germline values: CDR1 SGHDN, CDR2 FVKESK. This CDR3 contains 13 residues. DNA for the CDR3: TGTGCCAGCAGCCAACCAGGGTCCTACGAGCAGTACTTC. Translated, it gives CASSQPGSYEQYF.

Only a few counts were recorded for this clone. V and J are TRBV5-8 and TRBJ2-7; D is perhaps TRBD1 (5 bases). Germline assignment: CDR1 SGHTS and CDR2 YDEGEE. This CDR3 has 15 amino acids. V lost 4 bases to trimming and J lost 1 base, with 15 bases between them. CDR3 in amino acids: CASSRTFPTSYEQYF. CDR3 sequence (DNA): TGTGCCAGCAGCCGGACATTTCCAACGTCCTACGAGCAGTACTTC.

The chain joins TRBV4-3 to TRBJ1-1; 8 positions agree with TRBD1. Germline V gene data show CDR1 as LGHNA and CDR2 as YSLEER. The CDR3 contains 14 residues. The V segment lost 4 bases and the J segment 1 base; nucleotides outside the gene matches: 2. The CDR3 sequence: CASSPGTGNTEAFF. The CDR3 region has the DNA TGCGCCAGCAGCCCCGGGACAGGGAACACTGAAGCTTTCTTT.

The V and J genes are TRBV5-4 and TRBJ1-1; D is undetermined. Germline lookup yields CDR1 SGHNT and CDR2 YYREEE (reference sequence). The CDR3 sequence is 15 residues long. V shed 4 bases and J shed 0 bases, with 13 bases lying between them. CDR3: CASSPLPIMNTEAFF. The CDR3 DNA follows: TGTGCCAGCAGCCCTTTGCCAATCATGAACACTGAAGCTTTCTTT. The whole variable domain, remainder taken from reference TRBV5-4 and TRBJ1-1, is ETGVTQSPTHLIKTRGQQVTLRCSSQSGHNTVSWYQQALGQGPQFIFQYYREEENGRGNFPPRFSGLQFPNYSSELNVNALELDDSALYLCASSPLPIMNTEAFFGQGTRLTVV.

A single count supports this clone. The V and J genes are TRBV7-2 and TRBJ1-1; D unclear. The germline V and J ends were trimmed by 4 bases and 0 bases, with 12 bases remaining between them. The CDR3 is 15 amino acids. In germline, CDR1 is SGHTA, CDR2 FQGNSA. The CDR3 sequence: CASSSRRGVNTEAFF. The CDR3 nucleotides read TGTGCCAGCAGCTCCCGGCGAGGAGTGAACACTGAAGCTTTCTTT. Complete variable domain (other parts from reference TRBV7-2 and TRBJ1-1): GAGVSQSPSNKVTEKGKDVELRCDPISGHTALYWYRQSLGQGLEFLIYFQGNSAPDKSGLPSDRFSAERTGGSVSTLTIQRTQQEDSAVYLCASSSRRGVNTEAFFGQGTRLTVV.

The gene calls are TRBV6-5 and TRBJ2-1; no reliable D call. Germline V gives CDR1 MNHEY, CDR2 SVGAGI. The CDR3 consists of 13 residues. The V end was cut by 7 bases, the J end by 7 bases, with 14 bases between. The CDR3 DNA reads TGTGCCAGCACCGCCTCGGACGGGAATGAGCAGTTCTTC. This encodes CASTASDGNEQFF.

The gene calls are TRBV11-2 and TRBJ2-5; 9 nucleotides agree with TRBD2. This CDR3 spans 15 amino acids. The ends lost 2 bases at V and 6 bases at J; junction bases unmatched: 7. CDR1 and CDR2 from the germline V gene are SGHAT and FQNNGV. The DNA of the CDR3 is TGTGCCAGCAGCTTACATGCTAGCGGGGTGCAGACCCAGTACTTC. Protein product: CASSLHASGVQTQYF.

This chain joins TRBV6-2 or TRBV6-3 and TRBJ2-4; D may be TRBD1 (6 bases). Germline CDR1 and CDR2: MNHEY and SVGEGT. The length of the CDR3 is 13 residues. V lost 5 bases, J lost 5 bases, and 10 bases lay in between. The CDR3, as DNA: TGTGCCAGCAGTGAGGACAGCCAAAACATTCAGTACTTC. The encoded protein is CASSEDSQNIQYF.

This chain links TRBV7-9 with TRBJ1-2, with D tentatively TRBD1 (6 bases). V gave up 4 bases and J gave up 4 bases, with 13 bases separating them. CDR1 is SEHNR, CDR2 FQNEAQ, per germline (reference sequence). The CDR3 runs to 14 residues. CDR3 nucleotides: TGTGCCAGCAGCTCAAGGACAGACCCCTATGGCTACACCTTC. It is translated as CASSSRTDPYGYTF.

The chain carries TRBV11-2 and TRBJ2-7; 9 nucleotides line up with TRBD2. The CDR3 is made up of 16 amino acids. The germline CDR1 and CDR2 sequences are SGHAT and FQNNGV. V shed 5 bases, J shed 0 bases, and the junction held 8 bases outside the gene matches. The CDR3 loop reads CASSITGTSPSYEQYF. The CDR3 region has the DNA TGTGCCAGCAGCATAACCGGGACTAGCCCCTCCTACGAGCAGTACTTC.

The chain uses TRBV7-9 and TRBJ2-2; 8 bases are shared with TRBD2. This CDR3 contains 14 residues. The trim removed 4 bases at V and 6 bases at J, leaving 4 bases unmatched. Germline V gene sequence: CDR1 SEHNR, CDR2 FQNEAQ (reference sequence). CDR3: CASSSGTRPGELFF. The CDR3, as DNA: TGTGCCAGCAGCTCCGGGACTAGGCCCGGGGAGCTGTTTTTT.

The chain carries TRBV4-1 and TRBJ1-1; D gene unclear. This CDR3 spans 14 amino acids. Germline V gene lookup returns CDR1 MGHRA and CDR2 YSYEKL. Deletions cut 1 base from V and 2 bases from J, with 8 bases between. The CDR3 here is CASSQVGTNTEAFF. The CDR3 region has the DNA TGCGCCAGCAGCCAAGTAGGAACTAACACTGAAGCTTTCTTT.

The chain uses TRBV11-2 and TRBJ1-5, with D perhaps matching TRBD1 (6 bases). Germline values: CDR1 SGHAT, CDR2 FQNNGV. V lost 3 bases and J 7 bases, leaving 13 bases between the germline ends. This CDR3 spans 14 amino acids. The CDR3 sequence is CASSLGHGSQPQHF. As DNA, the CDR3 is TGTGCCAGCAGCTTGGGACATGGTAGCCAGCCCCAGCATTTT.